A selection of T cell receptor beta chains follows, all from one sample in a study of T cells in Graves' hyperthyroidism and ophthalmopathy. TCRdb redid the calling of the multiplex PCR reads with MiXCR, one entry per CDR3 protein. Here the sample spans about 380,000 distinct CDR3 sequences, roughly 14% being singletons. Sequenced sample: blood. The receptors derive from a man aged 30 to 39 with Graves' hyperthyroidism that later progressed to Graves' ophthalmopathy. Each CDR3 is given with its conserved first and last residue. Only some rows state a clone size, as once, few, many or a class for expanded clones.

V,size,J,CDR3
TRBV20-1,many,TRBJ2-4,CSARPQGAKDKNIQYF
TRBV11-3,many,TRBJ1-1,CASSPHRGPGVAEAFF
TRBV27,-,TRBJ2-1,CASSLTAWSSYNEQFF
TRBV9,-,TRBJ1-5,CASSALSRDRGPNQPQHF
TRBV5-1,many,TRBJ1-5,CASRDCKCQPQHF
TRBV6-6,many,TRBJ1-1,CASSYSAGRNTEAFF
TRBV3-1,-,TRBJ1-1,CASSQALSGTSTEAFF
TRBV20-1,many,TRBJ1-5,CSARDPLRARDQPQHF
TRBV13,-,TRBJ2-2,CASSPRLAANTGELFF
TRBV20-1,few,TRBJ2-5,CSARQSGQETQYF
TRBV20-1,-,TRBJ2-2,CSARALGQGGAGELLF
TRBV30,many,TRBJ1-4,CAWSPGTVNEKLFF
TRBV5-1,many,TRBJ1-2,CASRLDRDHGYTF
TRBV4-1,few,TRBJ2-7,CASSQQDRGDHEQYF
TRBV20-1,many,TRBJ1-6,CSAIGRYSPLHF
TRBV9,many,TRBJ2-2,CASSPHTGELFF
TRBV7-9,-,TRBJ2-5,CASSFQGGRADETQYF
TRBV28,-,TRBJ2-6,CASSFRTSGGSSGANVLTF
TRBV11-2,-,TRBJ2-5,CASSLVTGVKWGQTQYF
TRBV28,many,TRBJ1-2,CASSLQRGYTF
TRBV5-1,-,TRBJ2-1,CASRSPPPGMDYNEQFF
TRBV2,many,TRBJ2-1,CASSFGVDNEQFF
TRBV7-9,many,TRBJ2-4,CASSSSWTGSAKNIQYF
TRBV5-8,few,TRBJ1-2,CASSLDRETF
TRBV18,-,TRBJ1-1,CASSPWEGARTEAFF
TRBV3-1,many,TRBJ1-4,CASSPRTGSTLRPAELFF
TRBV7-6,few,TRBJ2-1,CASSLVGQANEQFF
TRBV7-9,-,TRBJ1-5,CAGAWGNQPQHF
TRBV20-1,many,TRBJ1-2,CSARDRGEGWGYTF
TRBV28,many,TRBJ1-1,CASSLQSPAAFF
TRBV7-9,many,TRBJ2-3,CASSFEGWQDTQYF
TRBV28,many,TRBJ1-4,CASSLEGAAYEKLFF
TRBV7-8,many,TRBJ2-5,CASGEGAVPETQYF
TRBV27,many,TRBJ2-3,CASSLLGSRGSTDTQYF
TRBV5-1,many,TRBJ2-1,CASSLEAYNEQFF
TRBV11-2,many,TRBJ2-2,CASSLELAAAGELFF
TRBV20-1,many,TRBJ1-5,CSARDPQGWKPQHF
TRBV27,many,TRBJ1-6,CASSLRGGGTGSRGNSPLHF
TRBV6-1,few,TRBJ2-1,CASSPLAGQGGAEQFF
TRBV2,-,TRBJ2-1,CASISGGATSGVTAEFF
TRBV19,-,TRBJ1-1,CASSPYRGPTEAFF
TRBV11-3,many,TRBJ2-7,CASSLGLAGRHYEQYF
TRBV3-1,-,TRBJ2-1,CASSPHRGGLTNEQFF
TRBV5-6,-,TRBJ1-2,CASSLGGTGFFNYGYTF
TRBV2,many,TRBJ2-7,CASTRDRGYEQYF
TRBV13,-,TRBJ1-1,CASNHQPGHPFEAFF
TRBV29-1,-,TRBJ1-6,CSVRDNLNSPLHF